This is a list of T cell receptor beta chains from one sample in a study of T cell repertoires in cytomegalovirus infection. MiXCR was run by TCRdb on the reads, yielding one entry per CDR3 protein. The sample has 680,000 or so distinct CDR3 sequences, 33% seen once. Their recognized antigens are unknown. This specimen was cultured PBMCs, taken from culture after CMV antigen stimulation. The receptors originated from a human donor in good health (CMV status not recorded). Some clones in this sample may be carry-over from other donors' samples. Both conserved end residues are part of each CDR3. The order of the fields is D gene, V gene, clone size, J gene, CDR3 length, CDR3 protein, CDR3 DNA. D genes are given only for firm matches. Clone size appears in some rows only: once, few, many, or a class for an expanded clone.

TRBD2,TRBV7-2,few,TRBJ2-3,17,CASSLARAGGPSDTQYF,TGTGCCAGCAGCTTAGCGAGGGCGGGGGGGCCTTCCGATACGCAGTATTTT
-,TRBV2,-,TRBJ1-1,14,CASSEAVTNTEAFF,TGTGCCAGCAGTGAGGCGGTTACGAACACTGAAGCTTTCTTT
-,TRBV12-3/TRBV12-4,-,TRBJ1-2,15,CASSFPEQGRYGYTF,TGTGCCAGCAGTTTCCCCGAGCAGGGGAGGTATGGCTACACCTTC
-,TRBV29-1,-,TRBJ2-2,12,CSVRPNTGELFF,TGCAGCGTACGACCGAACACCGGGGAGCTGTTTTTT
-,TRBV12-3/TRBV12-4,few,TRBJ1-1,14,CASSPEENWAEAFF,TGTGCCAGCAGCCCCGAGGAGAATTGGGCCGAAGCTTTCTTT
-,TRBV15,few,TRBJ1-6,17,CATSRDHGRQSNSPLHF,TGTGCCACCAGCAGAGATCATGGTCGACAGAGTAATTCACCCCTCCACTTT
TRBD1,TRBV6-6,-,TRBJ1-6,16,CASSYSKDRDDSPLHF,TGTGCCAGCAGTTACTCGAAAGACAGGGACGACTCACCCCTCCACTTT
-,TRBV7-9,-,TRBJ1-6,11,CASTLNSPLHF,TGTGCCAGCACCCTGAATTCACCCCTCCACTTT
-,TRBV10-3,-,TRBJ1-1,13,CAIRSVQDTEAFF,TGTGCCATCAGAAGCGTACAGGACACCGAAGCTTTCTTT
-,TRBV6-5,-,TRBJ2-1,13,CASSRAFRNEQFF,TGTGCCAGCAGTAGAGCGTTTCGCAATGAGCAGTTCTTC
-,TRBV19,few,TRBJ2-5,13,CASSRDVQETQYF,TGTGCCAGTAGTCGGGACGTGCAAGAGACCCAGTACTTC
-,TRBV7-2,-,TRBJ2-5,15,CASSYRTDEQETQYF,TGTGCCAGCAGCTACCGGACAGACGAACAAGAGACCCAGTACTTC
TRBD1,TRBV27,-,TRBJ2-2,14,CASSLMTGAGELFF,TGTGCCAGCAGTTTAATGACAGGGGCCGGGGAGCTGTTTTTT
-,TRBV11-2,-,TRBJ2-7,13,CASSSHNPSEQYF,TGTGCCAGCAGCTCCCACAATCCTAGCGAGCAGTACTTC
TRBD1,TRBV7-9,few,TRBJ1-1,17,CASSMSGTGDMNTEAFF,TGTGCCAGCAGCATGTCCGGGACAGGAGACATGAACACTGAAGCTTTCTTT
-,TRBV6-5,-,TRBJ1-2,13,CASSYLGAGGYTF,TGTGCCAGCAGTTATTTGGGGGCTGGTGGCTACACCTTC
TRBD1,TRBV4-1,-,TRBJ2-7,17,CASSQGIIGTGEGEQYF,TGCGCCAGCAGCCAAGGGATCATCGGGACAGGGGAGGGCGAGCAGTACTTC
TRBD1,TRBV6-1,-,TRBJ2-7,14,CASKQQGQLYEQYF,TGTGCCAGCAAACAACAGGGGCAGCTCTACGAGCAGTACTTC
-,TRBV6-6,-,TRBJ2-5,13,CASSYGGLQTQYF,TGTGCCAGCAGTTACGGGGGGTTGCAGACCCAGTACTTC
-,TRBV6-1,few,TRBJ2-3,13,CASRAGGVDTQYF,TGTGCCAGCAGGGCAGGGGGGGTGGATACGCAGTATTTT
TRBD1,TRBV28,-,TRBJ2-1,15,CASRDRISSYNEQFF,TGTGCCAGCCGGGACAGAATTTCCTCCTACAATGAGCAGTTCTTC
-,TRBV10-3,-,TRBJ1-5,14,CAISFQGSNQPQHF,TGTGCCATCAGTTTTCAGGGGAGCAATCAGCCCCAGCATTTT
-,TRBV18,many,TRBJ1-1,13,CASSPEMNTEAFF,TGTGCCAGCAGCCCTGAGATGAACACTGAAGCTTTCTTT
-,TRBV12-3/TRBV12-4,few,TRBJ2-2,12,CATCWGNGELFF,TGTGCCACCTGCTGGGGGAACGGGGAGCTGTTTTTT
TRBD1,TRBV2,once,TRBJ1-5,15,CASRSRTGGNQPQHF,TGTGCCAGCAGATCAAGGACAGGGGGCAATCAGCCCCAGCATTTT
-,TRBV7-6,-,TRBJ2-7,14,CASSLTRHLDEQYF,TGTGCCAGCAGCCTAACCCGACACCTGGACGAGCAGTACTTC
TRBD1,TRBV10-2,-,TRBJ1-3,13,CASLTGGGNTIYF,TGCGCCAGTTTGACAGGGGGAGGAAACACCATATATTTT
TRBD1,TRBV7-9,few,TRBJ1-2,16,CASSLTGQGELYGYTF,TGTGCCAGCAGCTTAACCGGACAGGGGGAACTCTATGGCTACACCTTC
-,TRBV7-8,many,TRBJ1-4,14,CASSSSGINEKLFF,TGTGCCAGCAGCTCTTCAGGGATTAATGAAAAACTGTTTTTT
-,TRBV5-6,-,TRBJ2-6,15,CASSSWATGANVLTF,TGTGCCAGCAGCTCTTGGGCTACCGGGGCCAACGTCCTGACTTTC
-,TRBV19,-,TRBJ2-3,14,CASSNGYSTDTQYF,TGTGCCAGTAGTAACGGTTATAGCACAGATACGCAGTATTTT
-,TRBV7-2,few,TRBJ2-4,14,CASSLYRTTRIQYF,TGTGCCAGCAGCCTTTACAGGACTACCCGCATTCAGTACTTC
TRBD1,TRBV7-2,many,TRBJ2-5,14,CASSGQRDSATQYF,TGTGCCAGCAGCGGTCAAAGGGACAGCGCAACCCAGTACTTC
-,TRBV19,-,TRBJ1-2,12,CASTADFYGYTF,TGTGCCAGTACAGCAGATTTCTATGGCTACACCTTC
-,TRBV11-2,few,TRBJ2-1,13,CASSLSLSREQFF,TGTGCCAGCAGCTTAAGTCTCTCCCGTGAGCAGTTCTTC